The present entry profiles one TCR beta chain with its context. Antigen unknown. The entry originates in a study of cytomegalovirus exposure and HLA in healthy donors. For the study at large: One earlier analysis, a look at around 180 million T cells, found about 100 million unique TCR beta sequences. An early release of data contained about 85 million unique TCRs, which came from HLA-typed donors.

Germline CDR1 GTSNPN, CDR2 SVGIG (reference sequence). V was clipped by 2 bases and J by 8 bases, with 10 bases between them. CDR3 length: 13 amino acids. Use of 60 Vbeta and 13 Jbeta primers characterized the PCR. As processed by the authors: Among the unique TCR beta chains that a later analysis counted, some 73 million in all, about 10 million were shared. Assay: immunoSEQ multiplex PCR; the TCRdb copy retains only in-frame clones and omits some. V, J and clone size derive from that table, while D and trimming were established from the DNA sequence. The sample has about 190,000 clones; approximately 82% are singletons. Study-wide results and limits: Some V segments could not be told apart, so they were left out, TRBV6-2 and TRBV6-3 among them.

This TCR was recovered from a woman aged 18 to 35 in good health and CMV-seropositive. The chain links TRBV30 to TRBJ1-6; D gene ambiguous. Sequencing was done on a sample of PBMCs. The CDR3 is CAWSREEDSPLHF. CDR3 coding DNA: TGTGCCTGGAGTCGGGAGGAAGATTCACCCCTCCACTTT.